This TCR beta chain was profiled in a study of blood T cell repertoires in COVID-19. Across the whole study: PBMCs, B-cell-depleted T cells, or T cells provided the cDNA or gDNA that made up the material.

Per the original data handling: By means of reference gene primer amplification, nucleated cell counts were estimated. Here immunoSEQ multiplex PCR was the method, and the copy in TCRdb shows in-frame clones only, minus some. Clone size and V and J calls were adopted from that table, with D and trimming inferred from the DNA. The sample records some 54,000 clones, 80% to 95% being singletons. CDR1 and CDR2 from the germline V gene are MDHEN and SYDVKM. Deletions cut 4 bases from V and 5 bases from J, with 17 bases between. The CDR3 length is 15 residues. The receptor was derived from a man in his 60s with acute or convalescent COVID-19. Input material: peripheral blood. This chain uses TRBV28 with TRBJ2-5, with D hard to call. DNA of the CDR3: TGTGCCAGCAGTTCCCTCCAGTTTTTCGGGGAGACCCAGTACTTC. It yields the protein CASSSLQFFGETQYF.